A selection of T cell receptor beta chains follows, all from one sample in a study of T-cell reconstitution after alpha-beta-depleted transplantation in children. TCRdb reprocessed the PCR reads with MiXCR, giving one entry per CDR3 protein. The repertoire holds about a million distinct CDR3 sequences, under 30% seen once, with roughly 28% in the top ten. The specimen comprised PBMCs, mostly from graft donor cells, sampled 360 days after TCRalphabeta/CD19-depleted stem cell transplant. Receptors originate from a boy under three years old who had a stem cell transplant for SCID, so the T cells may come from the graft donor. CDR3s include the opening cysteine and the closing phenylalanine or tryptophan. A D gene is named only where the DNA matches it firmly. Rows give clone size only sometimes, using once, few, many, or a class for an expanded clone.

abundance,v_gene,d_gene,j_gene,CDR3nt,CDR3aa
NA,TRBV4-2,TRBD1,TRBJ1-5,TGTGCCAGCAGCCAAGGCGACAGGGCCAATCAGCCCCAGCATTTT,CASSQGDRANQPQHF
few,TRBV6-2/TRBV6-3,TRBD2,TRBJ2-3,TGTGCCAGCAGTTACCCCTTTGGGGGGGTACCTAGCACAGATACGCAGTATTTT,CASSYPFGGVPSTDTQYF
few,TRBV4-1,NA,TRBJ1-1,TGCGCCAGCAGCCAAGTAGCTGGGCAGACGGCTGAAGCTTTCTTT,CASSQVAGQTAEAFF
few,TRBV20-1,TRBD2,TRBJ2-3,TGCAGTGCTCTCGGGGGGTCGGATACGCAGTATTTT,CSALGGSDTQYF
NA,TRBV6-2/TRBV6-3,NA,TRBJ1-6,TGTGCCAGCAGCCACGGGGGGTGGAATAATTCACCCCTCCACTTT,CASSHGGWNNSPLHF
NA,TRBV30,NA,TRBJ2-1,TGTGCCTCAACTTTTGCGGCGAAGCCCTACAATGAGCAGTTCTTC,CASTFAAKPYNEQFF
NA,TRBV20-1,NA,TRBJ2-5,TGCAGTGCCCTCCCCCAGGAAGAGACCCAGTACTTC,CSALPQEETQYF
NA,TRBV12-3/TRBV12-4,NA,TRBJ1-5,TGTGCCAGCAGTTTAGGGGGCAGGGGTCGAGGCAATCAGCCCCAGCATTTT,CASSLGGRGRGNQPQHF
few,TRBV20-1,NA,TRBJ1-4,TGCAGTGCTAGTACCCCGACGGGGACGTTTAATGAAAAACTGTTTTTT,CSASTPTGTFNEKLFF
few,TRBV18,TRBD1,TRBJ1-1,TGTGCCAGCTCGAAGACAGGGTTGTCGAACACTGAAGCTTTCTTT,CASSKTGLSNTEAFF
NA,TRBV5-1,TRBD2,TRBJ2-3,TGCGCCAGTGGGCTGGGAGCGGGGGTCACAGATACGCAGTATTTT,CASGLGAGVTDTQYF
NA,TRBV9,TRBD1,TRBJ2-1,TGTGCCAGCAGCGTAGCAGGACAGGGGTACAATGAGCAGTTCTTC,CASSVAGQGYNEQFF
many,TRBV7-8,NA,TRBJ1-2,TGTGCCAGCAGCCCAAGACCGGGGGTAAACTATGGCTACACCTTC,CASSPRPGVNYGYTF
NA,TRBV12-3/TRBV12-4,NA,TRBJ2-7,TGTGCCAGCAGGCTGACTATAGGCTACGAGCAGTACTTC,CASRLTIGYEQYF
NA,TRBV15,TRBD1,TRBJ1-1,TGTGCCACCAGCAGTAGAGTGGCCAGGGACAGGGGCGTCTCTGAAGCTTTCTTT,CATSSRVARDRGVSEAFF
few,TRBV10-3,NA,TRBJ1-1,TGTGCCATCAGTCCCGGAAAGGGGAACACTGAAGCTTTCTTT,CAISPGKGNTEAFF
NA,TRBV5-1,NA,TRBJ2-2,TGCGCCAGCCCACAGGGTGCCGGGGAGCTGTTTTTT,CASPQGAGELFF
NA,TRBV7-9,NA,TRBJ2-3,TGTGCCAGCAGCTTAGCTCCGGCGGGTAGTACGCAGTATTTT,CASSLAPAGSTQYF
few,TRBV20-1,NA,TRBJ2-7,TGCAGTGCTAGAGATTGGGCTTCGGGGGAGCAGTACTTC,CSARDWASGEQYF
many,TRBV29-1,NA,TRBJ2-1,TGCAGCGTTGATTTTGGTGAGCAGTTCTTC,CSVDFGEQFF
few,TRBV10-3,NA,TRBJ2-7,TGTGCCATCAGTGACAGGCCACCCTCCTACGAGCAGTACTTC,CAISDRPPSYEQYF
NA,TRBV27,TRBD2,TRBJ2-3,TGTGCCAGCAGAAGAACTAGCGGGCCAGCAGATACGCAGTATTTT,CASRRTSGPADTQYF
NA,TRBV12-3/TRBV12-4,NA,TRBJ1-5,TGTGCCAGCAGCCGGACACAGGGAAGCAATCAGCCCCAGCATTTT,CASSRTQGSNQPQHF